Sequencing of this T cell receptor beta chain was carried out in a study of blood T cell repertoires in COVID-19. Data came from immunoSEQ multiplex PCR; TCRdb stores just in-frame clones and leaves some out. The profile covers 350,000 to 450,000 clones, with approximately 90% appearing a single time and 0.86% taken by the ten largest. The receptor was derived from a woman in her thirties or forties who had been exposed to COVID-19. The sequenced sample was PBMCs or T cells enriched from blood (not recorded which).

The CDR3 DNA reads TGTGCCAGCAGTTTTTCAGAGGGTTCGAAGGCTTATGGCTACACCTTC. It is translated as CASSFSEGSKAYGYTF. The V and J genes are TRBV6-2 or TRBV6-3 and TRBJ1-2; D not resolved. Germline V gives CDR1 MNHEY, CDR2 SVGEGT. Deletions cut 4 bases from V and 5 bases from J, with 20 bases between. The CDR3 totals 16 residues.